This paragraph covers one T cell receptor beta chain sequence. A read error may be the cause here, since a much bigger clone is one base away. The source of the sample is a study of kidney transplant recipient with SARS-CoV-2 infection. The CDR3 is 16 residues long. Per germline, CDR1 SGDLS and CDR2 YYNGEE. V lost 6 bases to trimming and J lost 4 bases, with 22 bases between them. TCRdb itself ran the reads through MiXCR, one entry per CDR3 protein. The repertoire holds under 300,000 distinct CDR3 sequences, with more than 25% as singletons. This sequence was found in a male patient between 25 and 40 years old who had COVID-19 and was a kidney transplant recipient. The graft donor may be the source of some T cells. The chain joins TRBV9 to TRBJ1-2; D unclear. This specimen consisted of a blood sample, obtained at baseline and on roughly day 110 from a kidney transplant recipient. The CDR3 here is CASKNKYSRKTYGYTF. The CDR3 DNA is TGTGCCAGCAAGAACAAGTACTCAAGAAAGACCTATGGCTACACCTTC.